The clone carrying this TCR beta chain was counted between two and nine times. Its antigen is not known. This sample is drawn from a study of CD8+ T cells in alopecia areata. Documented treatment: oral pan-JAK inhibitor, 5-10 mg twice daily. The CDR3 consists of 17 residues. The V gene end was trimmed by 0 bases and the J gene end by 4 bases; junction bases not matched to a gene: 9. Germline CDR1 is SGDLS and CDR2 is YYNGEE. General study findings and limits: Tofacitinib significantly decreased scalp clonality and expanded CD8+ clones among top 100.

The sequencing template was cDNA reverse transcribed from extracted RNA. The protocol was immunoSEQ multiplex PCR, while the TCRdb copy is restricted to in-frame clones and leaves out a portion. The sample holds 150,000 to 200,000 clones, roughly 58% seen once. Source: CD4+ T cells sorted from blood, taken around week 55, from a patient treated with tofacitinib. The gene calls are TRBV9 and TRBJ2-3, with 9 nucleotides matching TRBD2. The TCR originated in a human donor with alopecia areata. CDR3 in DNA: TGTGCCAGCAGCGTAGCTGGGCGGGGGGGCCGTGCAGATACGCAGTATTTT. It yields the protein CASSVAGRGGRADTQYF.